This T cell receptor (beta chain) stems from a study of control samples from healthy donors and cancer patients. Profiled with immunoSEQ multiplex PCR; TCRdb holds only in-frame clones, not every one. Of approximately 140,000 clones in the sample, 90% to 95% were seen once. V shed 4 bases and J shed 0 bases, with 13 bases lying between them. The CDR3 runs 16 residues. CDR1 is LNHDA, CDR2 SQIVND, per germline (reference sequence). The sequence was obtained from a man aged 40-55 years in good health. Sequencing input: blood. The V call is TRBV19, the J call TRBJ2-1; perhaps TRBD2 as D (6 bases). Here the CDR3 reads CASSTGTFSSYNEQFF. For the CDR3, the DNA is TGTGCCAGTAGTACCGGGACTTTCAGCTCCTACAATGAGCAGTTCTTC.